This TCR beta chain was identified in a study of blood T cell repertoires in COVID-19. Study in general: PBMCs, B-cell-depleted T cells, or T cells were the source of the cDNA or gDNA that made up the material.

Per the study methods: The assay estimated nucleated cells by amplifying reference gene primers. Profiled with immunoSEQ multiplex PCR; TCRdb holds only in-frame clones, not every one. That table furnishes V, J and clone size, whereas the DNA furnished D and trimming. The sample shows more than 350,000 clones, more than 80% of them seen only once. Clinical history reported by participants formed the basis on which cohorts were assigned. The sample comprised PBMCs or T cells enriched from blood (not recorded which). The clonotype originates from a man between 18 and 29 years old who had recovered from COVID-19.

The CDR3 spells CASSENRGIGELFF. The DNA of the CDR3 is TGTGCCAGCAGTGAAAACAGGGGAATCGGGGAGCTGTTTTTT. The chain couples TRBV25-1 to TRBJ2-2; TRBD1 agrees at 7 bases. The CDR3 loop spans 14 amino acids. Germline lookup yields CDR1 MGHDK and CDR2 SYGVNS. Unmatched junction bases numbered 4, after V lost 2 bases and J lost 7 bases.